These 6 T cell receptor beta chains were all obtained from the same sample, sequenced in a study of cytomegalovirus exposure and HLA in healthy donors. The PCR made use of 60 Vbeta and 13 Jbeta primers. TCRdb's copy holds only in-frame clones and misses some; the assay was immunoSEQ multiplex PCR. The top ten hold 1% to 1.5% of the sample, which has about 190,000 clones, 80% to 90% seen once. Material for sequencing was PBMCs. The receptor source for this set is a young man in good health and CMV-seronegative.

The CDR3 sequence: CASSLVGGTTNEKLFF. CDR3 sequence (DNA): TGTGCCAGCAGTTTAGTAGGAGGAACAACTAATGAAAAACTGTTTTTT. The chain couples TRBV27 to TRBJ1-4; D gene ambiguous. CDR1 MNHEY and CDR2 SMNVEV come from the germline V gene (reference sequence). The CDR3 spans 16 residues. Trimming cost V 2 bases and J 0 bases, with 10 bases left between them. The full variable domain, rest sourced from reference TRBV27 and TRBJ1-4, is EAQVTQNPRYLITVTGKKLTVTCSQNMNHEYMSWYRQDPGLGLRQIYYSMNVEVTDKGDVPEGYKVSRKEKRNFPLILESPSPNQTSLYFCASSLVGGTTNEKLFFGSGTQLSVL.

V usage is TRBV20-1 and J usage is TRBJ2-5; unclear D gene. Trimming removed 5 bases at V and 0 bases at J, with 4 bases between. The CDR3 has 11 amino acids. CDR1 is DFQATT and CDR2 is SNEGSKA in the germline V gene (reference sequence). The CDR3 DNA sequence: TGCAGTGCTCAGTACCAAGAGACCCAGTACTTC. This gives the protein CSAQYQETQYF.

The chain recombines TRBV6-1 with TRBJ2-7, with 8 positions matching TRBD2. The CDR3 sequence is 15 residues long. The ends lost 2 bases at V and 2 bases at J; junction bases unmatched: 5. CDR1 MNHNS and CDR2 SASEGT come from the germline V gene. The CDR3 reads CASSESGRVTYEQYF. In nucleotides, the CDR3 is TGTGCCAGCAGTGAATCCGGGAGGGTAACCTACGAGCAGTACTTC.

This clone was counted once. Additional DNA sequences in this sample encode the identical CDR3. The CDR3 spells CASSVATGVSGNTIYF. CDR3 bases: TGTGCCAGCAGCGTGGCGACAGGCGTTTCTGGAAACACCATATATTTT. The chain has TRBV9 and TRBJ1-3; possibly TRBD1 for D (6 bases). Germline CDR1 SGDLS, CDR2 YYNGEE. The CDR3 runs to 16 residues. Trimming pared 2 bases from V and 1 base from J, leaving 13 bases between.

This chain links TRBV7-6 with TRBJ2-1; 7 bases are shared with TRBD1. The CDR3 spans 15 residues. With V trimmed by 0 bases and J by 8 bases, 7 bases remained unmatched. Germline-derived CDR1 and CDR2 are SGHVS and FNYEAQ. The CDR3 DNA reads as TGTGCCAGCAGCTTAGCAGGGGGCGTAACGGATGAGCAGTTCTTC. Translating gives CASSLAGGVTDEQFF.

The rearrangement links TRBV5-1 to TRBJ2-1; D is uncertain. Trimming removed 4 bases at V and 3 bases at J, with 14 bases between. Germline loops: CDR1 SGHRS, CDR2 YFSETQ. This CDR3 contains 15 residues. CDR3 coding DNA: TGCGCCAGCAGCCCTTCGCTACTAATCTACAATGAGCAGTTCTTC. It translates to CASSPSLLIYNEQFF.